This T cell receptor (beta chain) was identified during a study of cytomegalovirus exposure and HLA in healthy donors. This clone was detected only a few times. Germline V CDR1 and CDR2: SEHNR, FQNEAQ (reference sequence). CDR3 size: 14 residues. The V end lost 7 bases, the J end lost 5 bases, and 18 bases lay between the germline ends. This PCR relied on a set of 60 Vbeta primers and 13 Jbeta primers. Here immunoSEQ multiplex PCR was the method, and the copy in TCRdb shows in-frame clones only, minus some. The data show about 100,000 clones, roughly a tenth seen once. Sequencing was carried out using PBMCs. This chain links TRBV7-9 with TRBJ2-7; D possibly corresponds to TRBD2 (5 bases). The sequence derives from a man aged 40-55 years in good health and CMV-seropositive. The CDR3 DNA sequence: TGTGCCAGCACCTCAACCGGAGGAGGAAACGAGCAGTACTTC. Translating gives CASTSTGGGNEQYF.